The sequence of this T cell receptor (beta chain) was determined in a study of OX40 agonist ivuxolimab in advanced cancers. Study-wide context: With a range of about 23 to 85, age averaged roughly 60 years, and about 82% were male. Partial responses were seen in three patients, one with hepatocellular carcinoma and two with cutaneous melanoma.

This clone was detected once. What it binds is not known. Findings and caveats of the study: The study found that CD8+ T cells averaged more expanded clones than CD4+.

Clones were read by immunoSEQ multiplex PCR, and TCRdb kept only the in-frame ones, dropping some. In the table there are about 67,000 clones, approximately 85% of which are singletons. The sequenced sample was CD4+ or CD8+ T cells sorted from blood, obtained in a trial of the OX40 agonist ivuxolimab. This sequence was found in an adult with an advanced solid tumor such as melanoma, head and neck, liver or kidney cancer.

Written as DNA, the CDR3 is TGTGCCAGCAGCTTTATGATCGCCTACGAGCAGTACTTC. This codes for CASSFMIAYEQYF. This chain joins TRBV5-6 and TRBJ2-7; the D is unclear. Trimming left V 2 bases short and J 2 bases short, with 8 bases between. CDR3 length: 13 residues. Per germline, CDR1 SGHDT and CDR2 YYEEEE.